This T cell receptor beta chain was recorded in a study of cytomegalovirus exposure and HLA in healthy donors. The CDR3 length is 14 residues. Germline-derived CDR1 and CDR2 are LNHDA and SQIVND (reference sequence). Trimming took 5 bases from V and 5 from J, leaving 15 bases between them. Some clones are missing from TCRdb's copy, which holds only in-frame ones; the method was immunoSEQ multiplex PCR. The table records around 130,000 clones, roughly 84% of them present only once. V is TRBV19 and J is TRBJ2-5; maybe TRBD2 (5 bases). Sequences were obtained from PBMCs. This receptor was taken from a woman in her 30s in good health and CMV-seronegative. The CDR3 protein is CASSPRRGSETQYF. As DNA, the CDR3 is TGTGCCAGTAGTCCCCGTAGAGGGTCGGAGACCCAGTACTTC.